This T cell receptor beta chain came from a study of identical twins. Template switching added a universal primer binding site, and final cDNA carried unique molecular identifiers. A single record per CDR3 protein comes from TCRdb applying MiXCR to the 5' RACE reads. The table lists 150,000 or so distinct CDR3 sequences, 3.5% of them singletons. The study's findings and limits: Low generation probability was overrepresented in out-of-frame alpha sequences shared by twins. Conclusions relied on cross-sectional statistical analysis, not following the same donors.

Germline trimming cut 1 base from V and 14 bases from J; bases unmatched to any gene: 11. Germline CDR1 MGHRA, CDR2 YSYEKL. CDR3 length equals 14 residues. This clonotype was recorded at least ten times. Its target is not known. This sequence originates from a man younger than 35 in good health. V and J are TRBV4-1 and TRBJ2-1; 7 positions match TRBD2. Source material: memory T cells sorted from blood. The CDR3 sequence is CASSQVESGTGKFF. In DNA form, the CDR3 reads TGCGCCAGCAGCCAAGTTGAGAGCGGGACGGGTAAGTTCTTC.